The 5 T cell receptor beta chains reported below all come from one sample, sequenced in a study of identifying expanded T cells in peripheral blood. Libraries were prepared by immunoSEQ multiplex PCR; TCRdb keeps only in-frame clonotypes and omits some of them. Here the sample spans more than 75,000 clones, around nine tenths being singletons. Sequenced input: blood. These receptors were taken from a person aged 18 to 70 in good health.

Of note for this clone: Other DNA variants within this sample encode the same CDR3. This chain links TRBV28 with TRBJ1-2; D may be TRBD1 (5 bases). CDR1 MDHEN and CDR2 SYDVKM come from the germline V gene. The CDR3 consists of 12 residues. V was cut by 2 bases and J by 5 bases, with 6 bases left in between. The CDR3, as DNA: TGTGCCAGCAGTTTACAGGGATATGGCTACACCTTC. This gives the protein CASSLQGYGYTF.

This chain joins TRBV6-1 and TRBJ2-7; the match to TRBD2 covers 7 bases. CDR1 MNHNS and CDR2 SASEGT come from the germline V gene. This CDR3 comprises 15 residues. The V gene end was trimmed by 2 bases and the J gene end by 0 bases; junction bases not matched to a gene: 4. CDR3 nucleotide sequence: TGTGCCAGCAGTGAAACTAGCGACAGCTCCTACGAGCAGTACTTC. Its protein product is CASSETSDSSYEQYF.

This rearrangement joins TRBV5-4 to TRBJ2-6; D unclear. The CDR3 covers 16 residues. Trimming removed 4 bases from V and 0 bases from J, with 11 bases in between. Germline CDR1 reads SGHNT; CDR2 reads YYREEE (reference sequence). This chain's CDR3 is CASSLASFSGANVLTF. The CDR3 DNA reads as TGTGCCAGCAGCCTCGCGTCCTTCTCTGGGGCCAACGTCCTGACTTTC.

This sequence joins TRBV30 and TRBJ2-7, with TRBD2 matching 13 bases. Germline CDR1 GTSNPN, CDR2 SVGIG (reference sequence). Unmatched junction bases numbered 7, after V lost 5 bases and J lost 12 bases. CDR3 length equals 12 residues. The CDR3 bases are TGTGCCTGGGGGACTAGCGGGGCTTCTGGGTACTTC. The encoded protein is CAWGTSGASGYF.

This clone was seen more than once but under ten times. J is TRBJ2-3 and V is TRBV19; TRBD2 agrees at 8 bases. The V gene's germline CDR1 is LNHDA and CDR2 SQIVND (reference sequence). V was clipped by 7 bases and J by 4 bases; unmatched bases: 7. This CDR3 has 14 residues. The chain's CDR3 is CASKAGGRSDTQYF. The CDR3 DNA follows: TGTGCCAGTAAAGCGGGCGGGAGGTCAGATACGCAGTATTTT. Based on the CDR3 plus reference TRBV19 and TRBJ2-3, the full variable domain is DGGITQSPKYLFRKEGQNVTLSCEQNLNHDAMYWYRQDPGQGLRLIYYSQIVNDFQKGDIAEGYSVSREKKESFPLTVTSAQKNPTAFYLCASKAGGRSDTQYFGPGTRLTVL.